Shown below are 12 T cell receptor beta chains from a single sample sequenced in a study of blood T cells in healthy people across ages. A J-beta primer mix and a sample-barcoded 5' primer were used in a second PCR of roughly 6 to 11 cycles. Using its own MiXCR run on the 5' RACE reads, TCRdb lists one record per CDR3 protein. The sample includes approximately 1,700,000 distinct CDR3 sequences, about 39% of them seen just once. The sequenced material came from blood. These receptors came from a human donor in good health.

CDR3 DNA sequence: TGTGCCAGCAGTGAGACAGGGTGGGCAGATACGCAGTATTTT. Translating gives CASSETGWADTQYF. This chain joins TRBV2 and TRBJ2-3; the match to TRBD1 covers 7 bases. Trimming took 3 bases from V and 4 from J; bases not matched to a gene: 4. Germline V gives CDR1 SNHLY, CDR2 FYNNEI. The CDR3 consists of 14 residues.

This clonotype has just a few counts. This rearrangement joins TRBV6-1 to TRBJ1-1; no reliable D call. This CDR3 has 14 residues. With 1 base removed from V and 6 bases from J, the gap between germline ends came to 12 bases. Germline V lookup: CDR1 MNHNS, CDR2 SASEGT. CDR3 sequence (DNA): TGTGCCAGCAGTGAAGGGACGGGAGGATCTGAAGCTTTCTTT. Protein sequence: CASSEGTGGSEAFF.

This clonotype occurred once. Compared with germline, one end of the junction differs, possibly owing to a read error. The chain uses TRBV27 and TRBJ2-6; no reliable D call. The V gene's germline CDR1 is MNHEY and CDR2 SMNVEV (reference sequence). This CDR3 region has 13 residues. This CDR3 reads CTSSRRGANVLTF. CDR3 sequence (DNA): TGTACCAGCAGCAGAAGAGGGGCCAACGTCCTGACTTTC.

J is TRBJ1-5 and V is TRBV10-2; D perhaps matches TRBD1 (5 bases). Trimming pared 4 bases from V and 3 bases from J, leaving 13 bases between. The CDR3 contains 15 residues. Germline assignment: CDR1 WSHSY and CDR2 SAAADI. The CDR3 coding sequence is TGCGCCAGCAGTGTCGGGTTACAGGCCAATCAGCCCCAGCATTTT. Amino acid sequence: CASSVGLQANQPQHF.

The genes are TRBV4-1 and TRBJ2-3, with D possibly TRBD2 on 5 matching bases. Germline V lookup: CDR1 MGHRA, CDR2 YSYEKL. The germline V and J ends were trimmed by 5 bases and 6 bases, with 18 bases remaining between them. The CDR3 covers 15 residues. DNA for the CDR3: TGCGCCAGCAGCGCCACTAGTTTTCCCCAGGATACGCAGTATTTT. It specifies CASSATSFPQDTQYF.

V usage is TRBV28 and J usage is TRBJ2-1; 9 bases line up with TRBD1. Germline V lookup: CDR1 MDHEN, CDR2 SYDVKM. The CDR3 is made up of 15 amino acids. V lost 2 bases and J lost 4; bases outside the gene matches: 3. CDR3 nucleotide sequence: TGTGCCAGCAGTTTAGAAGGGACAGGGTACAATGAGCAGTTCTTC. Protein sequence: CASSLEGTGYNEQFF.

The chain employs TRBV10-3 and TRBJ1-2; 8 positions match TRBD1. Losses at the gene ends were 8 bases for V and 2 bases for J; bases not matched to a gene: 1. The CDR3 sequence is 12 residues long. CDR1 and CDR2 from the germline V gene are ENHRY and SYGVKD. The CDR3 region has the DNA TGTGCCATCGGGACAGGAAACTATGGCTACACCTTC. Translation: CAIGTGNYGYTF.

This chain connects TRBV20-1 to TRBJ2-7, with TRBD1 matching over 7 bases. This CDR3 has 16 amino acids. CDR1 is DFQATT, CDR2 SNEGSKA, per germline (reference sequence). The V and J ends lost 5 bases and 0 bases, in that order; junction bases with no gene match: 13. CDR3 protein: CSARIASSGGSYEQYF. Here the CDR3 DNA reads TGCAGTGCTCGGATAGCGTCCTCAGGGGGCTCCTACGAGCAGTACTTC.

There are a few counts of this clonotype. J is TRBJ1-4 and V is TRBV7-9; D unclear. The V gene lost 5 bases and the J gene lost 7 bases, with 11 bases spanning the gap. The CDR3 is made up of 13 amino acids. Germline-derived CDR1 and CDR2 are SEHNR and FQNEAQ (reference sequence). CDR3 in amino acids: CASSRAGVEKLFF. The CDR3 coding sequence is TGTGCCAGCAGCAGGGCCGGAGTTGAAAAACTGTTTTTT.

Only a few counts were recorded for this clonotype. The chain uses TRBV20-1 and TRBJ2-7; D may match TRBD1 or TRBD2 (6 bases each). The germline V gene has CDR1 DFQATT and CDR2 SNEGSKA (reference sequence). The V and J ends lost 2 bases and 1 base respectively, with 12 bases between them. This CDR3 is 14 amino acids long. The CDR3: CSARPGGQSYEQYF. The CDR3, as DNA: TGCAGTGCTAGACCCGGGGGCCAGTCCTACGAGCAGTACTTC.

Details on this clonotype: At one end the junction does not follow the germline gene, possibly because of a read error. The V call is TRBV28, the J call TRBJ2-1; 7 bases match TRBD1. The CDR3 has 15 residues. Germline lookup yields CDR1 MDHEN and CDR2 SYDVKM. CDR3 sequence: CACRTGVTSYNEQFF. The CDR3 DNA is TGTGCCTGCAGAACAGGGGTCACTTCTTACAATGAGCAGTTCTTC.

The V call is TRBV20-1, the J call TRBJ2-2; D is possibly TRBD2 (6 bases). CDR1 is DFQATT, CDR2 SNEGSKA, per germline (reference sequence). Trimming left V 2 bases short and J 2 bases short, with 9 bases between. There are 14 residues in the CDR3. As DNA, the CDR3 is TGCAGTGCTAGACTAGCGTTAAACACCGGGGAGCTGTTTTTT. It is translated as CSARLALNTGELFF.